The 18 T cell receptor beta chains given below trace back to one sample, sequenced in a study of tumor T cells in aggressive B-cell lymphoma. Sequencing was performed with immunoSEQ multiplex PCR; in TCRdb, only in-frame clones are kept and a portion is missing. This sample has around 6,300 clones, with approximately 91% found just once. The sequencing sample was made of tumor tissue. The receptors shown here come from an adult with diffuse large B cell lymphoma. Some clones in this sample may be carry-over from other donors' samples.

The chain combines TRBV7-9 with TRBJ2-1; 10 positions agree with TRBD2. This CDR3 is 16 amino acids long. V dropped 7 bases and J dropped 6; count of bases not matched to a gene: 12. Germline V gene lookup returns CDR1 SEHNR and CDR2 FQNEAQ (reference sequence). The CDR3 loop is CASTLLSGRVANEQFF. CDR3 nucleotides: TGTGCCAGCACCCTCCTAAGCGGGAGGGTCGCCAATGAGCAGTTCTTC.

V usage is TRBV7-3 and J usage is TRBJ2-7; D may be TRBD1 (5 bases). V gave up 5 bases and J gave up 6 bases, with 11 bases separating them. The CDR3 has 12 residues. Looked up from germline, CDR1 is SGHTA and CDR2 is FQGTGA. In DNA, the CDR3 is TGTGCCAGCAGCAATGGGGCCCGCGAGCAGTACTTC. Translation: CASSNGAREQYF.

This clone appeared once. The chain combines TRBV5-4 with TRBJ2-5; possible D gene TRBD1, 6 bases. Germline V gives CDR1 SGHNT, CDR2 YYREEE (reference sequence). Trimming shortened V by 2 bases and J by 1 base, and 9 bases separated the two germline ends. The CDR3 contains 14 residues. CDR3: CASSLGTLQETQYF. CDR3 DNA: TGTGCCAGCAGCTTAGGGACACTCCAAGAGACCCAGTACTTC.

The chain employs TRBV13 and TRBJ1-2; D is undetermined. V gave up 5 bases and J gave up 0 bases, with 13 bases separating them. Germline V gene sequence: CDR1 PRHDT, CDR2 FYEKMQ (reference sequence). The CDR3 is 15 residues long. DNA of the CDR3: TGTGCCAGCAGCCTTAAGGCCGGGGCTAACTATGGCTACACCTTC. Its protein is CASSLKAGANYGYTF.

This chain uses TRBV9 with TRBJ2-3, with 9 bases aligning to TRBD1. Trimming at V came to 4 bases and at J to 4 bases, leaving 10 bases not matched to a gene. This CDR3 is built from 16 residues. CDR1 SGDLS and CDR2 YYNGEE come from the germline V gene. The DNA of the CDR3 is TGTGCCAGCAGCTCTCGTCCCGGGACAGGGTCAGATACGCAGTATTTT. It translates to CASSSRPGTGSDTQYF.

The chain employs TRBV18 and TRBJ2-3; 8 bases map to TRBD2. Trimming cost V 3 bases and J 6 bases; bases outside gene matches: 5. Germline V gene sequence: CDR1 KGHSH, CDR2 LQKENI. The CDR3 extends over 14 amino acids. In DNA, the CDR3 is TGTGCCAGCTCACCTCAGACTAGCGCGGATACGCAGTATTTT. Encoded protein: CASSPQTSADTQYF.

The V call is TRBV19, the J call TRBJ2-1; possible D gene TRBD2, 5 bases. The CDR3 contains 16 residues. The V gene lost 6 bases and the J gene lost 5 bases, with 20 bases spanning the gap. Germline assignment: CDR1 LNHDA and CDR2 SQIVND (reference sequence). Written as DNA, the CDR3 is TGTGCCAGTAGGAGCGGCGCTTTGTTCGGGAACAATGAGCAGTTCTTC. As protein: CASRSGALFGNNEQFF.

This chain joins TRBV27 and TRBJ2-3; perhaps TRBD2 as D (6 bases). V was trimmed by 5 bases and J by 6 bases, leaving 21 bases between them. Germline-derived CDR1 and CDR2 are MNHEY and SMNVEV (reference sequence). The CDR3 contains 16 residues. CDR3 loop: CASSPVDLARADTQYF. In DNA, the CDR3 is TGTGCCAGCAGTCCCGTGGACCTAGCGAGGGCTGATACGCAGTATTTT.

The V call is TRBV5-4, the J call TRBJ2-3, with 11 bases identical to TRBD2. CDR3 length equals 18 residues. With 5 bases clipped from V and 0 bases from J, the junction kept 11 bases outside the gene matches. The germline gives CDR1 SGHNT, CDR2 YYREEE (reference sequence). The CDR3 protein is CASSPGVAGGRSTDTQYF. In DNA, the CDR3 is TGTGCCAGCAGTCCGGGGGTAGCGGGGGGGCGGAGCACAGATACGCAGTATTTT.

The chain links TRBV30 to TRBJ1-1, with 7 nucleotides matching TRBD1. CDR1 is GTSNPN and CDR2 is SVGIG in the germline V gene (reference sequence). Germline trimming cut 3 bases from V and 3 bases from J; bases unmatched to any gene: 4. This CDR3 is 13 amino acids long. The CDR3 spells CAWSRQGYTEAFF. CDR3 DNA: TGTGCCTGGAGCCGACAGGGCTACACTGAAGCTTTCTTT. The entire variable domain, with the rest obtained from reference TRBV30 and TRBJ1-1, is as follows: SQTIHQWPATLVQPVGSPLSLECTVEGTSNPNLYWYRQAAGRGLQLLFYSVGIGQISSEVPQNLSASRPQDRQFILSSKKLLLSDSGFYLCAWSRQGYTEAFFGQGTRLTVV.

The gene calls are TRBV30 and TRBJ1-1; 9 bases line up with TRBD1. The CDR3 consists of 18 residues. The ends lost 3 bases at V and 4 bases at J; junction bases unmatched: 18. Germline CDR1 GTSNPN, CDR2 SVGIG (reference sequence). CDR3 region: CAWRPNPRGQGWLTEAFF. The CDR3 bases are TGTGCCTGGAGACCCAACCCCCGAGGACAGGGGTGGCTCACTGAAGCTTTCTTT.

The chain recombines TRBV4-1 with TRBJ2-7; tentatively, D is TRBD2 (5 bases). Germline lookup yields CDR1 MGHRA and CDR2 YSYEKL. This CDR3 spans 20 amino acids. V shed 4 bases and J shed 0 bases, with 28 bases lying between them. This chain's CDR3 is CASSPFQNPKVSSLSYEQYF. CDR3 DNA: TGCGCCAGCAGCCCATTTCAAAACCCCAAAGTCTCTAGCCTCTCCTACGAGCAGTACTTC.

CDR3 region: CAWGLKPSGANVLTF. The CDR3 coding sequence is TGTGCCTGGGGACTTAAACCTTCTGGGGCCAACGTCCTGACTTTC. The rearrangement uses TRBV30 and TRBJ2-6; D perhaps matches TRBD2 (5 bases). Trimming stripped 5 bases from V and 1 base from J, with 12 bases between. Germline V gives CDR1 GTSNPN, CDR2 SVGIG (reference sequence). The CDR3 extends over 15 amino acids.

This chain uses TRBV27 with TRBJ1-1, with TRBD1 as a possible D gene (6 bases). V shed 3 bases and J shed 0 bases, with 8 bases lying between them. The CDR3 is 14 residues long. The germline CDR1 and CDR2 sequences are MNHEY and SMNVEV (reference sequence). The CDR3 loop is CASSLGALNTEAFF. The CDR3 bases are TGTGCCAGCAGTTTGGGGGCCTTGAACACTGAAGCTTTCTTT.

V and J are TRBV7-2 and TRBJ1-1; 7 bases map to TRBD1. V shed 4 bases, J shed 7 bases, and the junction held 3 bases outside the gene matches. The CDR3 loop spans 12 amino acids. Germline-derived CDR1 and CDR2 are SGHTA and FQGNSA. This chain's CDR3 is CASSSDRLEAFF. The CDR3 nucleotides are TGTGCCAGCAGCTCGGACAGGCTTGAAGCTTTCTTT.

The chain couples TRBV7-6 to TRBJ2-2, with 9 bases matching TRBD1. V lost 2 bases and J lost 3; bases outside the gene matches: 4. In germline, CDR1 is SGHVS, CDR2 FNYEAQ. This CDR3 comprises 16 residues. The CDR3 coding sequence is TGTGCCAGCAGCTTAAGGACAGGGGAGTACACCGGGGAGCTGTTTTTT. This encodes CASSLRTGEYTGELFF.

The chain recombines TRBV12-5 with TRBJ1-5; D is uncertain. The CDR3 is 12 amino acids. Deletions cut 6 bases from V and 9 bases from J, with 12 bases between. CDR1 and CDR2 (germline): LGHNT, FRNRAP. This chain's CDR3 is CASGREYGPQHF. CDR3 sequence (DNA): TGTGCTAGTGGCCGTGAGTACGGGCCCCAGCATTTT.

This chain links TRBV5-4 with TRBJ1-2; D perhaps matches TRBD1 (5 bases). Germline loops: CDR1 SGHNT, CDR2 YYREEE (reference sequence). The V end lost 4 bases, the J end lost 4 bases, and 11 bases lay between the germline ends. The CDR3 is 13 amino acids. Written as DNA, the CDR3 is TGTGCCAGCAGCGAGACAGTTATCTATGGCTACACCTTC. Residues: CASSETVIYGYTF.